This is a list of T cell receptor beta chains from one sample in a study of shared clonotypes between healthy human individuals. This table comes from immunoSEQ multiplex PCR, and its TCRdb copy is limited to in-frame clones, with some not included. The sample consists of some 2.1 million clones, over 85% of them appearing once. Sequencing was performed on naive CD8+ T cells sorted from blood. These receptors were taken from a man between 18 and 29 years old in good health. CDR3s include the opening cysteine and the closing phenylalanine or tryptophan. The D gene is left open where the match is weak. Clone size is given for some rows only: seen once, a few or many times, or a class if the clone is expanded.

.,TRBV7-8,TRBD1,TRBJ1-2,CAIMTGVGGYTF,TGTGCCATAATGACAGGGGTGGGTGGCTACACCTTC
once,TRBV7-9,TRBD2,TRBJ2-3,CASSSPAGLTDTQYF,TGTGCCAGCAGCTCCCCAGCGGGGCTCACAGATACGCAGTATTTT
.,TRBV7-2,.,TRBJ1-6,CASSLVGRIGYNSPLHF,TGTGCCAGCAGCTTAGTGGGGAGGATAGGCTATAATTCACCCCTCCACTTT
.,TRBV7-2,.,TRBJ1-1,CASTSPNHPNTEAFF,TGTGCCAGCACCTCCCCCAACCACCCGAACACTGAAGCTTTCTTT
.,TRBV7-2,.,TRBJ2-7,CASSQGGPYEQYF,TGTGCCAGCAGCCAGGGGGGCCCCTACGAGCAGTACTTC
once,TRBV6-5,TRBD2,TRBJ2-7,CASSYRAGGEQYF,TGTGCCAGCAGTTACAGGGCGGGGGGAGAGCAGTACTTC
.,TRBV19,TRBD2,TRBJ2-1,CASSITSGRSYNEQFF,TGTGCCAGTAGTATTACTAGCGGGAGGTCATACAATGAGCAGTTCTTC
.,TRBV5-1,TRBD1,TRBJ2-7,CASSTDRGLDEQYF,TGCGCCAGCAGCACCGACAGGGGCCTAGACGAGCAGTACTTC
.,TRBV27,.,TRBJ1-1,CASSLSGYYTEAFF,TGTGCCAGCAGTTTATCAGGGTACTACACTGAAGCTTTCTTT
.,TRBV2,.,TRBJ1-3,CASSDVGAGNTIYF,TGTGCCAGCAGTGATGTAGGGGCTGGAAACACCATATATTTT
.,TRBV6-5,.,TRBJ2-3,CASSLTEPSTDTQYF,TGTGCCAGCAGCCTCACCGAGCCTAGCACAGATACGCAGTATTTT
.,TRBV5-6,.,TRBJ2-5,CASSLAGWASIQETQYF,TGTGCCAGCAGCTTGGCCGGGTGGGCGTCCATTCAAGAGACCCAGTACTTC
once,TRBV4-1,.,TRBJ2-4,CASSQDPGTALGNIQYF,TGCGCCAGCAGCCAAGATCCTGGGACTGCCCTGGGAAACATTCAGTACTTC
.,TRBV9,.,TRBJ1-1,CASSPGAQLSNTEAFF,TGTGCCAGCAGCCCCGGAGCACAGCTCTCGAACACTGAAGCTTTCTTT
.,TRBV4-1,TRBD2,TRBJ2-7,CASSQDPSGSSFVGEQYF,TGCGCCAGCAGCCAAGATCCCAGCGGGAGTTCTTTTGTGGGCGAGCAGTACTTC
once,TRBV6-4,TRBD1,TRBJ2-7,CASSETGDPSYEQYF,TGTGCCAGCAGCGAGACAGGGGATCCTTCCTACGAGCAGTACTTC
.,TRBV27,.,TRBJ2-1,CASSLSGRAYNEQFF,TGTGCCAGCAGTTTATCCGGGAGAGCCTACAATGAGCAGTTCTTC
once,TRBV6-5,.,TRBJ2-7,CASRQGPSYEQYF,TGTGCCAGTCGTCAGGGGCCCTCCTACGAGCAGTACTTC
.,TRBV6-6,.,TRBJ2-7,CASSKDGSYEQYF,TGTGCCAGCAGTAAGGACGGATCCTACGAGCAGTACTTC
.,TRBV6-1,TRBD1,TRBJ1-4,CASSREGQGDEKLFF,TGTGCCAGCAGTCGAGAGGGACAGGGTGATGAAAAACTGTTTTTT
.,TRBV27,TRBD1,TRBJ2-7,CASAGTGLDEQYF,TGTGCCAGCGCCGGGACAGGTCTAGACGAGCAGTACTTC
.,TRBV6-5,TRBD1,TRBJ2-7,CASSYEETGYEQYF,TGTGCCAGCAGTTACGAAGAGACAGGGTACGAGCAGTACTTC
.,TRBV7-6,.,TRBJ2-2,CASSQTLGGTGELFF,TGTGCCAGCAGCCAAACTTTGGGAGGCACCGGGGAGCTGTTTTTT
.,TRBV4-1,TRBD2,TRBJ2-2,CASSQAPSGRWDTGELFF,TGCGCCAGCAGCCAAGCTCCTAGCGGGAGGTGGGACACCGGGGAGCTGTTTTTT
.,TRBV7-3,.,TRBJ1-1,CASSSDITGEAFF,TGTGCCAGCAGCTCCGACATTACAGGTGAAGCTTTCTTT
.,TRBV9,.,TRBJ1-1,CASSVGKGEESNTEAFF,TGTGCCAGCAGCGTAGGGAAGGGGGAAGAATCGAACACTGAAGCTTTCTTT
.,TRBV19,.,TRBJ2-2,CASSNRRADTGELFF,TGTGCCAGTAGTAACCGCAGGGCGGACACCGGGGAGCTGTTTTTT
few,TRBV9,TRBD2,TRBJ2-5,CASSAGGKETQYF,TGTGCCAGCTCAGCGGGAGGCAAAGAGACCCAGTACTTC
.,TRBV5-8,.,TRBJ2-1,CASSLGPSYNEQFF,TGTGCCAGCAGCCTCGGGCCTTCCTACAATGAGCAGTTCTTC
.,TRBV13,.,TRBJ2-1,CASSSALVSYNEQFF,TGTGCCAGCAGCTCCGCACTAGTGTCCTACAATGAGCAGTTCTTC
.,TRBV6-1,.,TRBJ1-5,CASSGMVQPQHF,TGTGCCAGCAGTGGAATGGTCCAGCCCCAGCATTTT
.,TRBV28,TRBD1,TRBJ2-7,CASRTGGYEQYF,TGTGCCAGCAGAACAGGGGGGTACGAGCAGTACTTC
.,TRBV2,TRBD1,TRBJ2-5,CASSVARTGGEETQYF,TGTGCCAGCTCGGTGGCCCGGACAGGGGGTGAAGAGACCCAGTACTTC
once,TRBV7-9,TRBD1,TRBJ1-4,CASSLGQGAEKLFF,TGTGCCAGCAGCTTGGGACAGGGGGCGGAAAAACTGTTTTTT
.,TRBV5-1,TRBD2,TRBJ2-5,CASSLGVAGDGETQYF,TGCGCCAGCAGCTTGGGAGTAGCGGGGGATGGAGAGACCCAGTACTTC